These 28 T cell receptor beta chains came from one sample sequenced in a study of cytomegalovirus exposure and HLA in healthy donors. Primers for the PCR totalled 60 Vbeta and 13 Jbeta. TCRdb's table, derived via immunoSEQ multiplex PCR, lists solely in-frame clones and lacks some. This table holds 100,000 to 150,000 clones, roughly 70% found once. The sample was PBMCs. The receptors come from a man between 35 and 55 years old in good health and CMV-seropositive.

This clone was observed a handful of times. The CDR3 DNA is TGCGCCAGCAGCCCGCGACAGGGGGAAAATTCACCCCTCCACTTT. It codes for CASSPRQGENSPLHF. V gene TRBV5-1 combines with J gene TRBJ1-6, with 9 bases aligning to TRBD1. Germline CDR1 SGHRS, CDR2 YFSETQ. The CDR3 sequence is 15 residues long. J was trimmed by 7 bases and V by 4 bases; bases with no gene match: 6.

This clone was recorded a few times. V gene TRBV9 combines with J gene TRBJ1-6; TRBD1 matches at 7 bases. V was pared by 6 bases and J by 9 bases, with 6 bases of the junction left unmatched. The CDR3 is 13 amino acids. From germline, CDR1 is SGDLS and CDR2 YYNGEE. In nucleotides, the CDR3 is TGTGCCAGCACGCGGGACAGCAGTTCACCCCTCCACTTT. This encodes CASTRDSSSPLHF.

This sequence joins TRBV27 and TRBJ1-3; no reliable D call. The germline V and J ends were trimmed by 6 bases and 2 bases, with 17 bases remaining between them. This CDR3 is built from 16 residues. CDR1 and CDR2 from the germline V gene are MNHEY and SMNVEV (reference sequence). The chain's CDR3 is CASSPAPLGPGNTIYF. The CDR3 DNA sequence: TGTGCCAGCAGCCCCGCCCCCCTGGGCCCTGGAAACACCATATATTTT.

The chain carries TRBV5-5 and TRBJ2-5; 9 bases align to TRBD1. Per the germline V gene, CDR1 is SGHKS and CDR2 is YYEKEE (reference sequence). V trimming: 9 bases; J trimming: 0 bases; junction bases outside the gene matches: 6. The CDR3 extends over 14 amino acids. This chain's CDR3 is CATAGTGYQETQYF. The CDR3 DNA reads TGTGCCACCGCTGGGACAGGGTACCAAGAGACCCAGTACTTC.

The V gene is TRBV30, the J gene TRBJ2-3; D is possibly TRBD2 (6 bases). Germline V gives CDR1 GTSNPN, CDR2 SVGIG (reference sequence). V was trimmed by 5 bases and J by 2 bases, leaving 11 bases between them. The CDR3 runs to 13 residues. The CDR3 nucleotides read TGTGCCTGGCGTAGCGGAGTCACAGATACGCAGTATTTT. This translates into CAWRSGVTDTQYF.

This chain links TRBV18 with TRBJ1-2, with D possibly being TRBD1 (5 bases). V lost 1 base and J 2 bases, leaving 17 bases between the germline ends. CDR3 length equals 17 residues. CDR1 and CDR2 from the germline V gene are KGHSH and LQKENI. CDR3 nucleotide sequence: TGTGCCAGCTCACCACTGGCAGGGTCGTGGGAAAACTATGGCTACACCTTC. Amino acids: CASSPLAGSWENYGYTF.

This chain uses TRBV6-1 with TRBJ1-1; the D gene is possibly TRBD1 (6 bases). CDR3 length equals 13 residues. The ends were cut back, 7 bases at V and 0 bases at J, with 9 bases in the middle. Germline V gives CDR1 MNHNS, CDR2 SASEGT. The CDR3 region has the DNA TGTGCCAGCAATGGACAGATGAACACTGAAGCTTTCTTT. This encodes CASNGQMNTEAFF.

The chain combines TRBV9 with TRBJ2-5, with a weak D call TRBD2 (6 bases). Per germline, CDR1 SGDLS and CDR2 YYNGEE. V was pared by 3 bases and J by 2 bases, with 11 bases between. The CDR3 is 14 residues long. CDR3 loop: CASSAGVGQETQYF. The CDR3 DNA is TGTGCCAGCAGCGCGGGGGTCGGGCAAGAGACCCAGTACTTC.

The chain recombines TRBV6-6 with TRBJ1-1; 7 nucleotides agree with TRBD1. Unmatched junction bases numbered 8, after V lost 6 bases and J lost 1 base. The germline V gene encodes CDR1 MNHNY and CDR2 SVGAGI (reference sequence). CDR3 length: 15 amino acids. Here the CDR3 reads CASRWGTDRNTEAFF. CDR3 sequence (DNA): TGTGCCAGCAGGTGGGGGACAGACCGGAACACTGAAGCTTTCTTT.

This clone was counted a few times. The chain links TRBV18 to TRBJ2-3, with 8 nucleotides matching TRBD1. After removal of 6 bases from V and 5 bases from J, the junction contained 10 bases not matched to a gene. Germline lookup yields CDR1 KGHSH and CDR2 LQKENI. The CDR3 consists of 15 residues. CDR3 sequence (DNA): TGTGCCAGCTCCCCCGGGACAGGTGGGAAAGATACGCAGTATTTT. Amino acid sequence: CASSPGTGGKDTQYF.

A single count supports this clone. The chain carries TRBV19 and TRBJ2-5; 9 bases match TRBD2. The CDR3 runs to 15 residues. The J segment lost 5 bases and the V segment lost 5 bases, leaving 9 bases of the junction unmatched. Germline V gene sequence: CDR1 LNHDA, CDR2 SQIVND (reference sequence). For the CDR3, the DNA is TGTGCCAGTAGTTTCGTGGCTAGCGGGATGGAGACCCAGTACTTC. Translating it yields CASSFVASGMETQYF.

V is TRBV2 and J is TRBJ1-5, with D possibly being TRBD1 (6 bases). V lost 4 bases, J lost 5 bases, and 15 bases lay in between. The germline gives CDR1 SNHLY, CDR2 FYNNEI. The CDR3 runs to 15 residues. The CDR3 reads CASSGGGQGHQPQHF. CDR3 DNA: TGTGCCAGCAGTGGGGGGGGGCAGGGGCATCAGCCCCAGCATTTT.

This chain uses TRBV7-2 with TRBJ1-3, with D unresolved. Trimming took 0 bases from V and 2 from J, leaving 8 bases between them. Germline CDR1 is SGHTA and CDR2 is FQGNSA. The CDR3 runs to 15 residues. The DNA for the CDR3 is TGTGCCAGCAGCTTAGCAGGAGGCACTGGAAACACCATATATTTT. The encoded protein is CASSLAGGTGNTIYF.

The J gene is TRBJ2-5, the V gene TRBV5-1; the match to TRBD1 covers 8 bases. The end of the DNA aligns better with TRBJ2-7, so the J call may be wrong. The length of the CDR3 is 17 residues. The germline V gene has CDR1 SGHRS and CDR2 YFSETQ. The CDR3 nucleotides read TGCGCCAGCAGCTTGCTACCCGGACAGGGAAGCTCCTACGAGCAGTACTTC. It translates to CASSLLPGQGSSYEQYF.

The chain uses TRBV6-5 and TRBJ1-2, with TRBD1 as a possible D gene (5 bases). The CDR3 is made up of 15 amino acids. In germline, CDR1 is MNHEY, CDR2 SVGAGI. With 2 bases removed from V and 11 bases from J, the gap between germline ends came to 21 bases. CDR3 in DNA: TGTGCCAGCAGTTACGGGGCCCCCGGCGACAGACGGTACACCTTC. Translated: CASSYGAPGDRRYTF.

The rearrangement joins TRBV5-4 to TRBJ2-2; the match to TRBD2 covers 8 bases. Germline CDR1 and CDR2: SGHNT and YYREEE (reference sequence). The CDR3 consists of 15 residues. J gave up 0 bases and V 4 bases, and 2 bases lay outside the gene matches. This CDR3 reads CASSMGLANTGELFF. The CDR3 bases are TGTGCCAGCAGCATGGGACTAGCGAACACCGGGGAGCTGTTTTTT.

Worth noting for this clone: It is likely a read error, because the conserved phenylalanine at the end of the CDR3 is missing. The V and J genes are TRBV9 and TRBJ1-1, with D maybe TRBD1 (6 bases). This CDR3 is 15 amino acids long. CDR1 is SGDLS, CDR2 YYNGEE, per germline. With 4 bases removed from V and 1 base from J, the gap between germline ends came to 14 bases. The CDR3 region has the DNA TGTGCCAGCAGCCCCGGGGACACACCGAACACTGAAGCTTTCTCT. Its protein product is CASSPGDTPNTEAFS.

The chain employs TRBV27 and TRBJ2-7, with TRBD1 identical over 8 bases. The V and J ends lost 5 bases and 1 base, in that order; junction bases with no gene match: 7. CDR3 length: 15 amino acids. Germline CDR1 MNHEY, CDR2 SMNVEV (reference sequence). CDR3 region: CASSLPGQGSYEQYF. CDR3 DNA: TGTGCCAGCAGTCTCCCTGGACAGGGATCCTACGAGCAGTACTTC.

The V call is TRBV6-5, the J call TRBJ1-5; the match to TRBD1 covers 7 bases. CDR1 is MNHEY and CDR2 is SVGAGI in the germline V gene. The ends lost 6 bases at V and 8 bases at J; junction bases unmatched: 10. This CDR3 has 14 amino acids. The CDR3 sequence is CASRETGRWKPQHF. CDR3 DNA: TGTGCCAGCAGGGAGACAGGGAGGTGGAAGCCCCAGCATTTT.

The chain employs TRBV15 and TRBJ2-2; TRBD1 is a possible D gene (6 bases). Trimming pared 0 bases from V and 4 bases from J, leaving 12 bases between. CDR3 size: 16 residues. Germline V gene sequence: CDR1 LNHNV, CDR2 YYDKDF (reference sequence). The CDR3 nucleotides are TGTGCCACCAGCAGAGATTTGACAGGAACCACCGGGGAGCTGTTTTTT. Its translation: CATSRDLTGTTGELFF.

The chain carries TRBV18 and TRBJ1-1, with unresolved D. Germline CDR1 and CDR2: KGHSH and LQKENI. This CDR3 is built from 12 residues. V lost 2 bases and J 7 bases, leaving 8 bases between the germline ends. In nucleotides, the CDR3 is TGTGCCAGCTCACCAAGAACAAGTGAAGCTTTCTTT. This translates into CASSPRTSEAFF.

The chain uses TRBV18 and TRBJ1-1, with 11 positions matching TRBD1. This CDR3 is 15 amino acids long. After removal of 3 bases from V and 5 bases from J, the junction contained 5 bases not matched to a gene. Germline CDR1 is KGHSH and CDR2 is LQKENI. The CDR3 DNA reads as TGTGCCAGCTCACCCATTGGGACAGGGGGAACTGAAGCTTTCTTT. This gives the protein CASSPIGTGGTEAFF.

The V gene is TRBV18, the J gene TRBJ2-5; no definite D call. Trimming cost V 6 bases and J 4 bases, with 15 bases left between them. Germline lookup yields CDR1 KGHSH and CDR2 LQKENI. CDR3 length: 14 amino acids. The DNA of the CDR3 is TGTGCCAGCTCCATAGACAACAACAGAGAGACCCAGTACTTC. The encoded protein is CASSIDNNRETQYF.

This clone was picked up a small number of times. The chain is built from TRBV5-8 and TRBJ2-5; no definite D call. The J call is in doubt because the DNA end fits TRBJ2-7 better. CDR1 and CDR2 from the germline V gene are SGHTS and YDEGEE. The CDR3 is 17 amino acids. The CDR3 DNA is TGTGCCAGCAGCTTGGCCGGAGAGTTCTCAAGCTCCTACGAGCAGTACTTC. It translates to CASSLAGEFSSSYEQYF.

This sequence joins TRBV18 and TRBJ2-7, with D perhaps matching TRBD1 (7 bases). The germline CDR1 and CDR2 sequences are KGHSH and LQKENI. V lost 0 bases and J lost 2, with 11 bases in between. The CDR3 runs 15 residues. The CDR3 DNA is TGTGCCAGCTCACCACCTGGAGGGGGCCCCTACGAGCAGTACTTC. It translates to CASSPPGGGPYEQYF.

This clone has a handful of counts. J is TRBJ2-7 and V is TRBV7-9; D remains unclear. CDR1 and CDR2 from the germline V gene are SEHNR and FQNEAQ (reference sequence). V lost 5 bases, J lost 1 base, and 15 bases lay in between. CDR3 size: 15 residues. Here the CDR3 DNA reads TGTGCCAGCAGCCCCCAAGCCGGTGGTTCCTACGAGCAGTACTTC. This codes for CASSPQAGGSYEQYF.

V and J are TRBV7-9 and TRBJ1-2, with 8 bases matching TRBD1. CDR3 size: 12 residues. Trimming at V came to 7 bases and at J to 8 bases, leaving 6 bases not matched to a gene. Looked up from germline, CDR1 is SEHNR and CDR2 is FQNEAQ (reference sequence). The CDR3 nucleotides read TGTGCCAGCAACAACAGGGGGAGCGGCTACACCTTC. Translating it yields CASNNRGSGYTF. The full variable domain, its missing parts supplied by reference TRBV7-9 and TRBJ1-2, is DTGVSQNPRHKITKRGQNVTFRCDPISEHNRLYWYRQTLGQGPEFLTYFQNEAQLEKSRLLSDRFSAERPKGSFSTLEIQRTEQGDSAMYLCASNNRGSGYTFGSGTRLTVV.

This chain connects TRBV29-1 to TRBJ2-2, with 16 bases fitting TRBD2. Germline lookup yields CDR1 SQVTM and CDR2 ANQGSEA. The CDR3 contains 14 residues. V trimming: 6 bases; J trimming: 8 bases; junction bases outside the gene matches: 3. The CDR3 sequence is CSVGTSGRAGELFF. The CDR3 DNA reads TGCAGCGTAGGGACTAGCGGGAGGGCGGGGGAGCTGTTTTTT.